This T cell receptor beta chain was retrieved from a study of blood T cell repertoires in COVID-19 (dated by TCRdb to about 2020). In the study overall: Samples covering the acute and convalescent phases of COVID-19 were provided by collaborators in the United States, Italy and Spain. The material from the prospective study consisted of cDNA or gDNA derived from T cells, B-cell-depleted T cells, or PBMCs. Subjects who had been exposed to COVID-19, were actively infected with it, or had recovered from it provided the deeply sampled blood TCRbeta repertoires that made up the dataset. The repertoires were released in a freely available public database intended as a resource for research on the immune response to SARS-CoV-2. Samples came from the ongoing ImmuneRACE study (first 160 participants) plus 1,254 subjects from 6 global collaborators. Nearly every sample came with metadata listing a de-identified subject ID, COVID-19 status, age in years and sex. HLA class I and class II types, where available, came from metadata supplied by the sample provider rather than from assay-based typing. Results and caveats for the whole study, not just this receptor: How much clinical and demographic metadata was included differed by source and by participant, and the metadata was provided uncurated.

TCRbeta CDR3 regions were amplified from genomic DNA by means of the immunoSEQ Assay, a bias-controlled multiplex PCR. The study's processing was this. Nucleated cell counts per sample were estimated from amplification of reference gene primers within the assay. To quantify the absolute abundance of each unique TCRbeta CDR3 rearrangement, sequence reads were collapsed and filtered. Productive Simpson clonality was computed per sample as the square root of Simpson's diversity index over productive rearrangements. As stored in TCRdb, this immuneACCESS dataset retains in-frame rearrangements with V and J assigned. A fraction of the clones does not appear; measured against another copy, unresolved V genes explain less than half of the discrepancy, and the remainder lacks a known reason. D and trimming were read from the DNA, whereas the V and J calls and clone size are those reported in that table. Here the sample has 70,000 to 95,000 clones; more than 70% occur a single time. The ten top clones hold roughly 2% of the sample.

This clone was recorded once. The antigen this receptor binds is unknown. Base qualities are not recorded, but no much larger clone differs from it by a single base. Compared with germline, V lacks 5 bases and J lacks 5 bases; bases without a gene match: 5. Counted from cysteine to phenylalanine, this CDR3 has 13 amino acids. Only CDR3 DNA is held: 39 bases, read in frame from base 1. CDR1 and CDR2, per the germline V gene, are SGHNT and YENEEA. Collaborating institutions collected whole blood in K2EDTA tubes following their own protocols. For TCRbeta analysis, collaborators shipped samples as frozen whole blood, isolated PBMCs, or DNA extracted from either of those sample types.

The sequence was collected from a man over 45 with acute or convalescent COVID-19. The sequenced sample was peripheral blood. The rearrangement combines TRBV11-3 with TRBJ2-5, with TRBD2 identical over 7 junction bases. For the CDR3, the sequence is CASSREGGETQYF. The DNA reads as follows: TGTGCCAGCAGCCGTGAGGGAGGGGAGACCCAGTACTTC.